One and the same sample provided the 24 T cell receptor beta chains below, sequenced in a study of yellow fever vaccine responses in identical twins. TCRdb re-called the RT-PCR reads through MiXCR, storing one row per CDR3 protein. The sample includes more than 15,000 distinct CDR3 sequences, roughly 70% of them seen just once. Material: T cells from blood (PBMCs), unsorted or a sorted subset (not recorded which), obtained before or after yellow fever vaccination (not recorded which). Receptors originate from a woman younger than 35 who received the yellow fever vaccine.

With respect to this clonotype: This CDR3 fails to terminate in the conserved phenylalanine or tryptophan, so it likely reflects a read error. This chain links TRBV23-1 with TRBJ1-5; D is perhaps TRBD1 (6 bases). TRBV23-1 has ORF status, its function being uncertain. This CDR3 region has 16 residues. Trimming removed 3 bases from V and 3 bases from J, with 15 bases in between. The CDR3 spells CASSQWDKTNNQPQHV. CDR3 coding DNA: TGCGCCAGCAGTCAGTGGGACAAAACTAACAATCAGCCCCAGCATGTT.

The J gene is TRBJ2-1, the V gene TRBV19; 11 nucleotides align to TRBD2. V lost 5 bases to trimming and J lost 4 bases; unmatched junction nucleotides: 7. CDR3 length: 16 amino acids. Germline V gives CDR1 LNHDA, CDR2 SQIVND (reference sequence). CDR3 amino acids: CASSPSGGLGYNEQFF. The CDR3, as DNA: TGTGCCAGTAGTCCTAGCGGGGGGCTGGGGTACAATGAGCAGTTCTTC. The variable domain in full, completed from reference TRBV19 and TRBJ2-1, reads DGGITQSPKYLFRKEGQNVTLSCEQNLNHDAMYWYRQDPGQGLRLIYYSQIVNDFQKGDIAEGYSVSREKKESFPLTVTSAQKNPTAFYLCASSPSGGLGYNEQFFGPGTRLTVL.

J is TRBJ1-1 and V is TRBV28; no clear D gene. Germline CDR1 is MDHEN and CDR2 is SYDVKM. The CDR3 is 13 amino acids. V was trimmed by 4 bases and J by 5 bases, leaving 11 bases between them. The CDR3 bases are TGTGCCAGCAGTTGGGCCCCGAGGACTGAAGCTTTCTTT. Translated: CASSWAPRTEAFF.

The gene calls are TRBV2 and TRBJ2-3, with D perhaps matching TRBD1 (5 bases). V was cut by 8 bases and J by 0 bases, with 15 bases left in between. The CDR3 length is 15 residues. The germline V gene has CDR1 SNHLY and CDR2 FYNNEI. CDR3 nucleotides: TGTGCCAGCGAACCCCAGGGTACTAGCACAGATACGCAGTATTTT. It specifies CASEPQGTSTDTQYF.

CDR3 sequence: CSADPRSYNEQFF. The DNA for the CDR3 is TGCAGTGCCGACCCCCGCTCCTACAATGAGCAGTTCTTC. The gene calls are TRBV20-1 and TRBJ2-1; D is unresolved. V shed 6 bases and J shed 0 bases, with 9 bases lying between them. The CDR3 extends over 13 amino acids. CDR1 and CDR2 from the germline V gene are DFQATT and SNEGSKA (reference sequence).

This clonotype appeared once. The chain uses TRBV5-1 and TRBJ1-4; D gene unclear. The CDR3 has 15 residues. Germline-derived CDR1 and CDR2 are SGHRS and YFSETQ. The V end lost 0 bases, the J end lost 1 base, and 7 bases lay between the germline ends. The CDR3, as DNA: TGCGCCAGCAGCTTGGACGGCCGAACTAATGAAAAACTGTTTTTT. This gives the protein CASSLDGRTNEKLFF. The full variable domain, completed using reference TRBV5-1 and TRBJ1-4, is KAGVTQTPRYLIKTRGQQVTLSCSPISGHRSVSWYQQTPGQGLQFLFEYFSETQRNKGNFPGRFSGRQFSNSRSEMNVSTLELGDSALYLCASSLDGRTNEKLFFGSGTQLSVL.

This clonotype appeared a single time. CDR3 DNA sequence: TGTGCCACCAGCAGAGGGCGGACTAGCGGCAACAATGAGCAGTTCTTC. As protein: CATSRGRTSGNNEQFF. The gene calls are TRBV15 and TRBJ2-1; 10 bases map to TRBD2. The V segment lost 1 base and the J segment 5 bases; nucleotides outside the gene matches: 5. Germline CDR1 reads LNHNV; CDR2 reads YYDKDF (reference sequence). The CDR3 spans 16 residues.

The chain links TRBV13 to TRBJ1-2; 7 positions agree with TRBD1. J gave up 0 bases and V 10 bases, and 8 bases lay outside the gene matches. This CDR3 is built from 14 residues. Germline-derived CDR1 and CDR2 are PRHDT and FYEKMQ (reference sequence). The DNA for the CDR3 is TGTGCCACTACCCTACAGGGGACTAACTATGGCTACACCTTC. It specifies CATTLQGTNYGYTF.

The chain couples TRBV20-1 to TRBJ2-5; D ambiguous. The V gene lost 4 bases and the J gene lost 0 bases, with 9 bases spanning the gap. The germline gives CDR1 DFQATT, CDR2 SNEGSKA (reference sequence). CDR3 length: 13 residues. The CDR3, as DNA: TGCAGTGCTATTGCGCCAAACCAAGAGACCCAGTACTTC. This encodes CSAIAPNQETQYF.

The chain links TRBV2 to TRBJ2-2, with D tentatively TRBD2 (6 bases). Germline-derived CDR1 and CDR2 are SNHLY and FYNNEI. Trimming cost V 6 bases and J 0 bases, with 14 bases left between them. CDR3 length equals 16 residues. The CDR3 bases are TGTGCCAGCAGGGTACTGCCTAGCGCGAACACCGGGGAGCTGTTTTTT. This gives the protein CASRVLPSANTGELFF. Using reference TRBV2 and TRBJ2-2 for the parts outside the CDR3, the full variable domain is EPEVTQTPSHQVTQMGQEVILRCVPISNHLYFYWYRQILGQKVEFLVSFYNNEISEKSEIFDDQFSVERPDGSNFTLKIRSTKLEDSAMYFCASRVLPSANTGELFFGEGSRLTVL.

CDR3 sequence: CSARATNSYEQYF. The CDR3 nucleotides are TGCAGTGCTAGGGCGACAAACTCCTACGAGCAGTACTTC. This chain joins TRBV20-1 and TRBJ2-7; D uncertain. This CDR3 spans 13 amino acids. V was trimmed by 3 bases and J by 0 bases, leaving 9 bases between them. Germline assignment: CDR1 DFQATT and CDR2 SNEGSKA (reference sequence).

The chain uses TRBV7-6 and TRBJ2-2, with 7 bases that match TRBD1. Trimming took 3 bases from V and 2 from J; bases not matched to a gene: 15. The CDR3 loop spans 19 amino acids. Germline CDR1 reads SGHVS; CDR2 reads FNYEAQ. The CDR3 region is CASSLEPFHRQGNTGELFF. CDR3 in DNA: TGTGCCAGCAGCTTGGAGCCTTTCCACCGACAGGGAAACACCGGGGAGCTGTTTTTT. Supplemented by reference TRBV7-6 and TRBJ2-2, the full variable domain reads GAGVSQSPRYKVTKRGQDVALRCDPISGHVSLYWYRQALGQGPEFLTYFNYEAQQDKSGLPNDRFSAERPEGSISTLTIQRTEQRDSAMYRCASSLEPFHRQGNTGELFFGEGSRLTVL.

This clonotype has a handful of counts. J is TRBJ1-2 and V is TRBV28, with a weak D call TRBD1 (6 bases). The CDR3 is 14 residues long. Germline CDR1 and CDR2: MDHEN and SYDVKM. V was clipped by 5 bases and J by 2 bases, with 12 bases between them. This CDR3 is CASSQTQGNYGYTF. In nucleotides, the CDR3 is TGTGCCAGCAGTCAGACACAGGGAAACTATGGCTACACCTTC.

This clonotype was detected once. V gene TRBV27 combines with J gene TRBJ1-1; D perhaps matches TRBD1 (6 bases). Germline-derived CDR1 and CDR2 are MNHEY and SMNVEV (reference sequence). The CDR3 spans 14 residues. Trimming stripped 6 bases from V and 1 base from J, with 12 bases between. The CDR3 DNA sequence: TGTGCCAGCAGCCGAAGGGGGTGGAACACTGAAGCTTTCTTT. This codes for CASSRRGWNTEAFF.

The rearrangement joins TRBV29-1 to TRBJ1-4; the D gene is possibly TRBD1 (6 bases). CDR1 is SQVTM and CDR2 is ANQGSEA in the germline V gene. The CDR3 is made up of 15 amino acids. V lost 6 bases and J 5 bases, leaving 19 bases between the germline ends. The CDR3 reads CSVASGAVMNEKLFF. As DNA, the CDR3 is TGCAGCGTAGCTTCGGGGGCGGTAATGAATGAAAAACTGTTTTTT.

The J gene is TRBJ2-3, the V gene TRBV5-6, with 9 bases identical to TRBD2. Germline trimming cut 2 bases from V and 4 bases from J; bases unmatched to any gene: 5. This CDR3 has 15 residues. Germline CDR1 is SGHDT and CDR2 is YYEEEE. The CDR3 DNA reads TGTGCCAGCAGCTTTTGGCTAGCGGGGTCAGATACGCAGTATTTT. Translated, it gives CASSFWLAGSDTQYF.

This clonotype turned up a few times. This chain links TRBV5-6 with TRBJ2-3, with D unresolved. With 1 base removed from V and 0 bases from J, the gap between germline ends came to 6 bases. CDR1 and CDR2 (germline): SGHDT, YYEEEE. The CDR3 spans 14 residues. For the CDR3, the DNA is TGTGCCAGCAGCTTGCCTCAGAGCACAGATACGCAGTATTTT. It codes for CASSLPQSTDTQYF.

This clonotype was detected a few times. The rearrangement uses TRBV29-1 and TRBJ2-1; 11 bases match TRBD2. The CDR3 sequence is 15 residues long. Germline-derived CDR1 and CDR2 are SQVTM and ANQGSEA. V shed 3 bases and J 9 bases; nucleotides not matched to a gene: 10. The CDR3 loop reads CSVDPTSGRPGEQFF. CDR3 in DNA: TGCAGCGTTGACCCTACTAGCGGGAGACCGGGTGAGCAGTTCTTC.

There are a few counts of this clonotype. The rearrangement joins TRBV10-1 to TRBJ1-1; TRBD1 matches 10 bases. CDR1 WNHNN and CDR2 SYGVQD come from the germline V gene (reference sequence). Trimming at V came to 6 bases and at J to 4 bases, leaving 8 bases not matched to a gene. The CDR3 length is 15 residues. CDR3 sequence (DNA): TGCGCCAGCAGCCCAACGAGGACAGGGGGCACTGAAGCTTTCTTT. Its protein is CASSPTRTGGTEAFF.

This clonotype was picked up a small number of times. An end of the junction differs from the germline gene, which may be a read error. The chain combines TRBV20-1 with TRBJ1-1; D not resolved. The CDR3 totals 12 residues. Per the germline V gene, CDR1 is DFQATT and CDR2 is SNEGSKA (reference sequence). The CDR3 region has the DNA TGCAGTGGACGGCGGGGAGGTACTGTAGCTTTCTTT. Translation: CSGRRGGTVAFF.

The chain joins TRBV10-3 to TRBJ2-7; 9 positions agree with TRBD1. V was pared by 5 bases and J by 3 bases, with 5 bases of the junction left unmatched. Germline V gives CDR1 ENHRY, CDR2 SYGVKD. CDR3 length: 14 residues. The CDR3 coding sequence is TGTGCCATCAGTTCGGACAGGGGACACTACGAGCAGTACTTC. Its protein product is CAISSDRGHYEQYF.

V gene TRBV10-2 combines with J gene TRBJ2-7; D might be TRBD1 (6 bases). The ends were cut back, 2 bases at V and 2 bases at J, with 13 bases in the middle. The CDR3 runs to 15 residues. Germline V CDR1 and CDR2: WSHSY, SAAADI. The CDR3 here is CASSETGTVPYEQYF. As DNA, the CDR3 is TGCGCCAGCAGTGAGACAGGGACCGTCCCCTACGAGCAGTACTTC.

The sample holds a few counts of this clonotype. The genes are TRBV3-1 and TRBJ2-7; no reliable D call. V shed 1 base and J shed 6 bases, with 10 bases lying between them. This CDR3 region has 13 residues. Germline CDR1 LGHDT, CDR2 YNNKEL (reference sequence). The CDR3 region is CASSQVGSSEQYV. The CDR3 nucleotides read TGTGCCAGCAGCCAAGTCGGCTCGTCCGAGCAGTACGTC.

A single count supports this clonotype. The chain recombines TRBV15 with TRBJ1-5, with 7 bases aligning to TRBD1. Germline-derived CDR1 and CDR2 are LNHNV and YYDKDF (reference sequence). This CDR3 region has 15 residues. V trimming: 3 bases; J trimming: 1 base; junction bases outside the gene matches: 3. CDR3 coding DNA: TGTGCCACCAGCAGGGGACAGTCGAGCAATCAGCCCCAGCATTTT. This translates into CATSRGQSSNQPQHF.